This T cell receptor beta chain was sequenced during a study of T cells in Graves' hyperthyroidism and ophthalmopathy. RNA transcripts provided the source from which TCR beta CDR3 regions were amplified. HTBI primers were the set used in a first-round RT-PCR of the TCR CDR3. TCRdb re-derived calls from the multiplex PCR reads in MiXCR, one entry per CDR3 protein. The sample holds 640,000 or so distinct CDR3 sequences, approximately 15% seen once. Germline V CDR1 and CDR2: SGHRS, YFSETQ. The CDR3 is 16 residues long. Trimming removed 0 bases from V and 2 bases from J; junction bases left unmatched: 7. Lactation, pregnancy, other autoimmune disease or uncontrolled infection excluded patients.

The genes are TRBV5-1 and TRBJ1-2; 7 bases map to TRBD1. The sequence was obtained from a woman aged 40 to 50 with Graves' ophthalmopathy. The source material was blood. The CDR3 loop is CASSLVPGQTNYGYTF. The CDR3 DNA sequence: TGCGCCAGCAGCTTGGTTCCGGGACAGACAAACTATGGCTACACCTTC.